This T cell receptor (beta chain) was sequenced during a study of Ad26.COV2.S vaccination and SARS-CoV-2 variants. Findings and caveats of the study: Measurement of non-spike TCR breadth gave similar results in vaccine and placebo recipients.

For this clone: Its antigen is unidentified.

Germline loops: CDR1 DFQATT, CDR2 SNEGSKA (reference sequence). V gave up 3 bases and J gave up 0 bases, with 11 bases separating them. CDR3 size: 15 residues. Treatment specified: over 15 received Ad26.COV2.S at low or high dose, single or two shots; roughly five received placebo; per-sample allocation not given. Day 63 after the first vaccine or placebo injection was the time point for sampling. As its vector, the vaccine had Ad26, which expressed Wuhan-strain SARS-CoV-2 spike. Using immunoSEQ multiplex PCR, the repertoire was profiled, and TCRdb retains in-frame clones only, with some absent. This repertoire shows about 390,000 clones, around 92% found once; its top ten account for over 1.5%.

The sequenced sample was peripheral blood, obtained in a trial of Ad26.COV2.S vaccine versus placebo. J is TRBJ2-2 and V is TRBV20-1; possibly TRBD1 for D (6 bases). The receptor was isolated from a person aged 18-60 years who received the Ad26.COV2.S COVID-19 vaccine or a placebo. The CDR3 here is CSASAQGANTGELFF. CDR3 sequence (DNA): TGCAGTGCTAGTGCACAGGGTGCGAACACCGGGGAGCTGTTTTTT.